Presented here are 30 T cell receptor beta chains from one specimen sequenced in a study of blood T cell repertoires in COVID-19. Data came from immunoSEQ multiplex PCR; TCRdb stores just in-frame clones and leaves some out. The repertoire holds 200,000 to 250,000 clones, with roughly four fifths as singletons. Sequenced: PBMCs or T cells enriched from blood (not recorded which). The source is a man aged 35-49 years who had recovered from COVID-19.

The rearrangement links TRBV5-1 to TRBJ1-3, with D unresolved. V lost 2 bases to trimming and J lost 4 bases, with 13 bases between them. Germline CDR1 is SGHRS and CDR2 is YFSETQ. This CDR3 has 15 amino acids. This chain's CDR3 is CASSLAPARGNTIYF. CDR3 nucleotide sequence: TGCGCCAGCAGCTTAGCCCCAGCGCGGGGAAACACCATATATTTT.

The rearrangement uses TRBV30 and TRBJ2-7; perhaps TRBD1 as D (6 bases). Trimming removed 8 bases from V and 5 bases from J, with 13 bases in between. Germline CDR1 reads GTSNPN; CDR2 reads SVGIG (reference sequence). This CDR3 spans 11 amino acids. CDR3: CAAGQTNEQYF. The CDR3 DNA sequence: TGTGCCGCCGGACAGACTAACGAGCAGTACTTC.

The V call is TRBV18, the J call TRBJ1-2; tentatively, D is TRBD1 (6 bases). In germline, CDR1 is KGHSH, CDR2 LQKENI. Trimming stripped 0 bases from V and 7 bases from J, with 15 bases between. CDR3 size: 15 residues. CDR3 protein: CASSPPPQGRGGYTF. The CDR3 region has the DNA TGTGCCAGCTCACCACCTCCCCAGGGGAGAGGTGGCTACACCTTC.

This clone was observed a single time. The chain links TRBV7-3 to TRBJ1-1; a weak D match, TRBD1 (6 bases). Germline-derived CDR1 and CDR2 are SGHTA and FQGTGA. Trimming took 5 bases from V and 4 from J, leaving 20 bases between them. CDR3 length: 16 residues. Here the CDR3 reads CASSPQYRQETTEAFF. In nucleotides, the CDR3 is TGTGCCAGCAGCCCCCAATACCGACAGGAAACCACTGAAGCTTTCTTT.

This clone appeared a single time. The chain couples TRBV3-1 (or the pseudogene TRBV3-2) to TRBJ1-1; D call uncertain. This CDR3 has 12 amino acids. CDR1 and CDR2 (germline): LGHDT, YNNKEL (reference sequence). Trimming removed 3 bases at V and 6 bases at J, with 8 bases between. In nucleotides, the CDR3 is TGTGCCAGCAGCCACCGGACTGCTGAAGCTTTCTTT. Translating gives CASSHRTAEAFF.

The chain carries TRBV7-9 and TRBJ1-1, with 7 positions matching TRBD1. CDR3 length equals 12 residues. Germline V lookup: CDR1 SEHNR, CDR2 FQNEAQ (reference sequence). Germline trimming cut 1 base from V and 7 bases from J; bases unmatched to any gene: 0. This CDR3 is CASSLGQGEAFF. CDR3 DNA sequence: TGTGCCAGCAGCTTAGGACAGGGTGAAGCTTTCTTT.

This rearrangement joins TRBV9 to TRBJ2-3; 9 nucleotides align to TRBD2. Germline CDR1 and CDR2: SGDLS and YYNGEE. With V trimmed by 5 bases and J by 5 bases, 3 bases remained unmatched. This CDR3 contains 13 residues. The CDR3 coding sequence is TGTGCCAGCAGGGGACTAGCTGAAGATACGCAGTATTTT. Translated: CASRGLAEDTQYF.

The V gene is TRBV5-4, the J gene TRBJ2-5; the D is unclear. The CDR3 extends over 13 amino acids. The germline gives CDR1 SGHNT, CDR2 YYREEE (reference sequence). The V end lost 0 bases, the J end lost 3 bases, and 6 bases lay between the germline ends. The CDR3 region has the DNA TGTGCCAGCAGCTTGGGACTCAAAGAGACCCAGTACTTC. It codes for CASSLGLKETQYF.

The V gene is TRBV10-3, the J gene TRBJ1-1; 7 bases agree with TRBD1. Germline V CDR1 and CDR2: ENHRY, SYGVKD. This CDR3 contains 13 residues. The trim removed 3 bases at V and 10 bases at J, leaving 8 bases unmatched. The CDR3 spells CAISDQTRDRAFF. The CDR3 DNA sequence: TGTGCCATCAGTGATCAAACGAGGGACAGAGCTTTCTTT.

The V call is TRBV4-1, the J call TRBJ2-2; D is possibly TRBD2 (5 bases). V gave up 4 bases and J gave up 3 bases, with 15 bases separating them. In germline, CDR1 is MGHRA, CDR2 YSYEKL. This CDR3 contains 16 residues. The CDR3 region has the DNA TGCGCCAGCAGCCCTCGGAGGCTAGTCGACACCGGGGAGCTGTTTTTT. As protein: CASSPRRLVDTGELFF.

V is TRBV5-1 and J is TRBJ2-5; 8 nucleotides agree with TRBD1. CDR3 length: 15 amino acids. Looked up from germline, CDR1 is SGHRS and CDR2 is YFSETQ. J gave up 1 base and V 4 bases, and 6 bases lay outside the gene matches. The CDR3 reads CASSTQGASQETQYF. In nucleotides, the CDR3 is TGCGCCAGCAGCACCCAGGGGGCTTCCCAAGAGACCCAGTACTTC. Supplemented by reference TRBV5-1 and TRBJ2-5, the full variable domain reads KAGVTQTPRYLIKTRGQQVTLSCSPISGHRSVSWYQQTPGQGLQFLFEYFSETQRNKGNFPGRFSGRQFSNSRSEMNVSTLELGDSALYLCASSTQGASQETQYFGPGTRLLVL.

CDR3 sequence reads: CASRSPGQSSGNTIYF. CDR3 in DNA: TGTGCCAGTAGGTCTCCAGGGCAAAGCTCTGGAAACACCATATATTTT. This rearrangement joins TRBV19 to TRBJ1-3; TRBD1 might be the D (5 bases). The germline V gene encodes CDR1 LNHDA and CDR2 SQIVND (reference sequence). The V gene lost 6 bases and the J gene lost 0 bases, with 15 bases spanning the gap. The length of the CDR3 is 16 residues.

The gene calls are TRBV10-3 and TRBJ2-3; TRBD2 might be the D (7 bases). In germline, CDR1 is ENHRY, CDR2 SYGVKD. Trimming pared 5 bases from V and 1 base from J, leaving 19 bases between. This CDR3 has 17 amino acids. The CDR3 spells CAISSGRGGAGTDTQYF. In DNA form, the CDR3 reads TGTGCCATCAGTTCCGGTAGGGGGGGGGCCGGCACAGATACGCAGTATTTT.

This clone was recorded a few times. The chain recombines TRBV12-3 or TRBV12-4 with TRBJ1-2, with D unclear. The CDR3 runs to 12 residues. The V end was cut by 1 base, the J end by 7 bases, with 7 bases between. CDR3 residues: CASSLDRSGYTF. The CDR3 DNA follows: TGTGCCAGCAGTTTAGATCGTAGTGGCTACACCTTC.

CDR3 loop: CASSPDRGNTEAFF. The CDR3 coding sequence is TGTGCCAGCAGCCCTGACAGGGGGAACACTGAAGCTTTCTTT. The chain links TRBV7-3 to TRBJ1-1; TRBD1 agrees at 8 bases. Trimming removed 5 bases from V and 1 base from J; junction bases left unmatched: 3. The germline V gene has CDR1 SGHTA and CDR2 FQGTGA. The CDR3 is 14 amino acids.

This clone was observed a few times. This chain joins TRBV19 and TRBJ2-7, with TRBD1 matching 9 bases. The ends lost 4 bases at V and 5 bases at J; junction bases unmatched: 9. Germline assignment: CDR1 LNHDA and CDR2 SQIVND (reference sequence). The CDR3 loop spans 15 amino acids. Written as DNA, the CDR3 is TGTGCCAGTAGTAGAAAGGGACAGGGCTGGGACGAGCAGTACTTC. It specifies CASSRKGQGWDEQYF.

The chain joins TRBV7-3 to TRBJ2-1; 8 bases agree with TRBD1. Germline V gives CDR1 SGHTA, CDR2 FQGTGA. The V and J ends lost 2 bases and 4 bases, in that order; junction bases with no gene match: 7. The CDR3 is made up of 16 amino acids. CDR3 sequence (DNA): TGTGCCAGCAGCTTACTGGGCGGGACAGGATACAATGAGCAGTTCTTC. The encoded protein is CASSLLGGTGYNEQFF.

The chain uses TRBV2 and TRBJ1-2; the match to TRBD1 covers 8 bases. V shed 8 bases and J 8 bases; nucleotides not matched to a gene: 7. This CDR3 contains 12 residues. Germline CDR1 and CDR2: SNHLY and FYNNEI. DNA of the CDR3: TGTGCCAGCCCCCCAGGGGGCCGAGGCTACACCTTC. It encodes CASPPGGRGYTF. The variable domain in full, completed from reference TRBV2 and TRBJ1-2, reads EPEVTQTPSHQVTQMGQEVILRCVPISNHLYFYWYRQILGQKVEFLVSFYNNEISEKSEIFDDQFSVERPDGSNFTLKIRSTKLEDSAMYFCASPPGGRGYTFGSGTRLTVV.

Here the CDR3 reads CSVVRNQETQYF. The CDR3 DNA follows: TGCAGCGTTGTGCGAAATCAAGAGACCCAGTACTTC. The chain employs TRBV29-1 and TRBJ2-5; D gene uncertain. From germline, CDR1 is SQVTM and CDR2 ANQGSEA. There are 12 residues in the CDR3. V lost 4 bases, J lost 2 bases, and 8 bases lay in between.

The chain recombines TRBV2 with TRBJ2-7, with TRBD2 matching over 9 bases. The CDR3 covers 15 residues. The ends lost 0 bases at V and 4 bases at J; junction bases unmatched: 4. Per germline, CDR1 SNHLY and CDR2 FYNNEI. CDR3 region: CASSEAGGGAYEQYF. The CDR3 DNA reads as TGTGCCAGCAGTGAAGCGGGCGGGGGGGCTTACGAGCAGTACTTC.

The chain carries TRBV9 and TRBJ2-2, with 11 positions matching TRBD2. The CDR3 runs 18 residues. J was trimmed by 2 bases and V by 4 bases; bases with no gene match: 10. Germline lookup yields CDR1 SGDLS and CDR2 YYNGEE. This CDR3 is CASSTPSGTSGNTGELFF. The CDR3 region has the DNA TGTGCCAGCAGCACACCCTCCGGGACTAGCGGAAACACCGGGGAGCTGTTTTTT.

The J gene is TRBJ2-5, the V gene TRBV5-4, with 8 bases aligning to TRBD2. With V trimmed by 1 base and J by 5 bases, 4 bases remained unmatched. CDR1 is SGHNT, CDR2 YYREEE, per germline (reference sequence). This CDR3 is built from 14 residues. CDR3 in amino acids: CASSLSGSGETQYF. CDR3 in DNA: TGTGCCAGCAGCTTGAGCGGGAGTGGGGAGACCCAGTACTTC. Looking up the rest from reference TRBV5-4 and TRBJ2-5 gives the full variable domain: ETGVTQSPTHLIKTRGQQVTLRCSSQSGHNTVSWYQQALGQGPQFIFQYYREEENGRGNFPPRFSGLQFPNYSSELNVNALELDDSALYLCASSLSGSGETQYFGPGTRLLVL.

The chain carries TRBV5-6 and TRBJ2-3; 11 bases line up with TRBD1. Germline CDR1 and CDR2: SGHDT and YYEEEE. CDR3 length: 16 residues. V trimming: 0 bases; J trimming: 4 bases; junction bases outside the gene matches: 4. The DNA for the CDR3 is TGTGCCAGCAGCTTGGGGGGACAGGGGGTCGCAGATACGCAGTATTTT. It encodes CASSLGGQGVADTQYF.

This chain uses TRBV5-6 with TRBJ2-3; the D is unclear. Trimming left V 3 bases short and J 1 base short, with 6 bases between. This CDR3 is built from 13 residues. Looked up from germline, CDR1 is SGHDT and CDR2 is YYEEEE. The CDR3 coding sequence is TGTGCCAGCAGCTCGAGCCGCACAGATACGCAGTATTTT. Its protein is CASSSSRTDTQYF.

The CDR3 loop reads CAWTHSTENTIYF. DNA of the CDR3: TGTGCCTGGACCCACAGTACGGAAAACACCATATATTTT. V and J are TRBV30 and TRBJ1-3; the D is unclear. Trimming took off 4 bases at V and 6 bases at J, with 13 bases between the two ends. Per the germline V gene, CDR1 is GTSNPN and CDR2 is SVGIG (reference sequence). The CDR3 consists of 13 residues.

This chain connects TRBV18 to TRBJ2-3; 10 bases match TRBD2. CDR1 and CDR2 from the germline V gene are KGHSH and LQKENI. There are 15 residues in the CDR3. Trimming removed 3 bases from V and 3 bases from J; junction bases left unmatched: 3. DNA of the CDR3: TGTGCCAGCTCACCTTTAGCGGGAGGAACAGATACGCAGTATTTT. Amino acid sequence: CASSPLAGGTDTQYF.

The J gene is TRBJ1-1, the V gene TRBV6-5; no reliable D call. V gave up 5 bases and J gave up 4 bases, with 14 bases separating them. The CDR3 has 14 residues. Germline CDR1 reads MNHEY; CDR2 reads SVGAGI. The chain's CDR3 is CASSKLAFGTEAFF. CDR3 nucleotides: TGTGCCAGCAGTAAACTCGCTTTTGGCACTGAAGCTTTCTTT.

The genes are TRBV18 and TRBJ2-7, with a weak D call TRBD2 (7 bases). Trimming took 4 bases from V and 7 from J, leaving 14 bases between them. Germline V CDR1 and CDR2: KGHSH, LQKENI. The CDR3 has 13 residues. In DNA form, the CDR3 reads TGTGCCAGCTCACGTATACAGGGAGGGGAGCAGTACTTC. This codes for CASSRIQGGEQYF.

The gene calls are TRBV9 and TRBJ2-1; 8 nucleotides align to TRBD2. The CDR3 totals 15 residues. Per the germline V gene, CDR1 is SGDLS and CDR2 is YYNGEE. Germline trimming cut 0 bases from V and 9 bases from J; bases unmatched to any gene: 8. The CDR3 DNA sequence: TGTGCCAGCAGCGTAGACTCGGGGGGGCGCGTTGAGCAGTTCTTC. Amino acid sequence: CASSVDSGGRVEQFF.

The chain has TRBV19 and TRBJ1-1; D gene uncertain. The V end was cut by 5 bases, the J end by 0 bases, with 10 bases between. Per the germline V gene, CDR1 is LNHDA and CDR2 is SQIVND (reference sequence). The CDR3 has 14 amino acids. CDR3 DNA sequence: TGTGCCAGTAGTGTTAGACATTTGAACACTGAAGCTTTCTTT. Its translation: CASSVRHLNTEAFF.